These 25 T cell receptor beta chains originate from one sample sequenced in a study of monozygotic twins with inflammatory bowel disease. From the 5' RACE reads, TCRdb lists one entry per CDR3 protein and no DNA. This sample's table reports roughly 330,000 distinct CDR3 sequences. The sample consisted of blood. The origin of the receptors is a human donor with ulcerative colitis or Crohn's disease, or a healthy co-twin of an affected twin (not recorded which).

The J gene is TRBJ2-7, the V gene TRBV5-1; TCRdb indicates TRBD2, and absent DNA this call remains unverified. The CDR3 has 17 amino acids. Per germline, CDR1 SGHRS and CDR2 YFSETQ. The CDR3 protein is CASSLGGSWLVRGEQYF.

The V gene is TRBV5-1, the J gene TRBJ2-3; TCRdb's D call, TRBD2, is unchecked because there is no DNA. The CDR3 runs to 16 residues. Germline V gene sequence: CDR1 SGHRS, CDR2 YFSETQ. The CDR3 sequence is CASSLNSGRATDTQYF.

V gene TRBV4-2 combines with J gene TRBJ2-5; as DNA is missing, the TRBD2 call by TCRdb cannot be tested. The germline gives CDR1 LGHNA, CDR2 YNFKEQ. The CDR3 contains 16 residues. CDR3 protein: CASSRGLAGGEETQYF.

The V gene is TRBV28, the J gene TRBJ2-5; TCRdb lists TRBD2, though no DNA is available to test this call. The CDR3 covers 17 residues. CDR1 is MDHEN, CDR2 SYDVKM, per germline. The chain's CDR3 is CASSTTSGGARAETQYF.

The V call is TRBV6-6, the J call TRBJ2-3. From germline, CDR1 is MNHNY and CDR2 SVGAGI (reference sequence). The CDR3 contains 13 residues. CDR3 region: CASSYFPPSTQYF.

The rearrangement uses TRBV3-1 and TRBJ2-7. CDR3 length: 13 amino acids. Germline values: CDR1 LGHDT, CDR2 YNNKEL (reference sequence). The CDR3 region is CASSQDQGFEQYF.

J is TRBJ1-6 and V is TRBV20-1; with no DNA, the TCRdb D assignment of TRBD1 cannot be verified. The CDR3 is 15 amino acids. Germline V CDR1 and CDR2: DFQATT, SNEGSKA (reference sequence). The CDR3 sequence: CSARLGTGTNSPLHF.

The chain couples TRBV7-3 to TRBJ1-1; the TRBD1 assignment by TCRdb is unverifiable without DNA. CDR1 is SGHTA, CDR2 FQGTGA, per germline. The CDR3 runs 15 residues. The CDR3 sequence is CASSLMGQGVTEAFF.

The chain carries TRBV3-1 and TRBJ1-2; TCRdb lists TRBD1, though no DNA is available to test this call. Germline V gene lookup returns CDR1 LGHDT and CDR2 YNNKEL (reference sequence). CDR3 size: 17 residues. The CDR3 protein is CASSQRLMTDANYGYTF.

The chain carries TRBV20-1 and TRBJ1-5; lacking DNA, the TRBD1 call made by TCRdb goes unchecked. This CDR3 spans 13 amino acids. Germline values: CDR1 DFQATT, CDR2 SNEGSKA (reference sequence). CDR3 amino acids: CSAEDRGLQPQHF.

The V call is TRBV10-3, the J call TRBJ2-1; TCRdb reports TRBD2, a call that lacks DNA to check it against. Germline values: CDR1 ENHRY, CDR2 SYGVKD. The CDR3 extends over 14 amino acids. This chain's CDR3 is CAISEAGGPREQFF.

The chain has TRBV19 and TRBJ2-2; TCRdb's D call, TRBD1, is unchecked because there is no DNA. CDR1 is LNHDA and CDR2 is SQIVND in the germline V gene (reference sequence). This CDR3 comprises 14 residues. CDR3: CASSIKDTTGELFF.

J is TRBJ2-1 and V is TRBV6-2 or TRBV6-3. The germline CDR1 and CDR2 sequences are MNHEY and SVGEGT. This CDR3 spans 11 amino acids. CDR3 loop: CASSFRHEQFF.

The V and J genes are TRBV20-1 and TRBJ1-4; TCRdb lists TRBD1, though no DNA is available to test this call. Germline V gives CDR1 DFQATT, CDR2 SNEGSKA (reference sequence). CDR3 size: 14 residues. The CDR3 sequence is CSAKVPPGNEKLYF.

The genes are TRBV20-1 and TRBJ1-2; the D call of TRBD1 rests on TCRdb alone, since no DNA is present to check it. Looked up from germline, CDR1 is DFQATT and CDR2 is SNEGSKA (reference sequence). The length of the CDR3 is 15 residues. CDR3 loop: CSASSPGRTYYGYTF.

The V and J genes are TRBV6-2 or TRBV6-3 and TRBJ2-1; no DNA is available, so the TRBD2 call from TCRdb remains unchecked. Germline CDR1 reads MNHEY; CDR2 reads SVGEGT. CDR3 size: 14 residues. The CDR3 spells CASVLAGGPNEQFF.

V and J are TRBV7-2 and TRBJ2-3. In germline, CDR1 is SGHTA, CDR2 FQGNSA. The CDR3 has 13 residues. The CDR3 is CASSLADANTQYF. Together with reference TRBV7-2 and TRBJ2-3, the CDR3 gives the full variable domain: GAGVSQSPSNKVTEKGKDVELRCDPISGHTALYWYRQSLGQGLEFLIYFQGNSAPDKSGLPSDRFSAERTGGSVSTLTIQRTQQEDSAVYLCASSLADANTQYFGPGTRLTVL.

J is TRBJ2-5 and V is TRBV20-1; TCRdb's D call, TRBD2, is unchecked because there is no DNA. Germline V gene data show CDR1 as DFQATT and CDR2 as SNEGSKA (reference sequence). The CDR3 is made up of 20 amino acids. CDR3 residues: CSARDPGLAGGSSLKETQYF.

CDR3 loop: CASSHTPSGSQDEQYF. The chain has TRBV4-1 and TRBJ2-7; TCRdb calls TRBD2, which cannot be checked without DNA. Germline assignment: CDR1 MGHRA and CDR2 YSYEKL. The CDR3 loop spans 16 amino acids.

This chain joins TRBV3-1 and TRBJ2-7; TCRdb returns TRBD2, unconfirmable since there is no DNA. CDR3 length: 14 residues. Germline loops: CDR1 LGHDT, CDR2 YNNKEL (reference sequence). The CDR3 protein is CASSQGDSIYEQYF.

J is TRBJ1-6 and V is TRBV20-1. The CDR3 consists of 16 residues. Germline V gene lookup returns CDR1 DFQATT and CDR2 SNEGSKA (reference sequence). The CDR3 loop reads CSARGSGRVYNSPLHF.

The chain carries TRBV9 and TRBJ2-1; TCRdb's assignment of TRBD2 cannot be checked, as there is no DNA. Per germline, CDR1 SGDLS and CDR2 YYNGEE. The CDR3 spans 17 residues. The chain's CDR3 is CASSASPGTSGRNEQFF.

The chain carries TRBV6-2 or TRBV6-3 and TRBJ2-2; the TCRdb D gene call, TRBD1, has no DNA to confirm it. This CDR3 has 18 amino acids. The germline V gene has CDR1 MNHEY and CDR2 SVGEGT. The CDR3 region is CASSYFWQRPSDTGELFF.

The gene calls are TRBV10-3 and TRBJ2-3. Germline-derived CDR1 and CDR2 are ENHRY and SYGVKD. CDR3 length: 13 residues. The CDR3 here is CAIRDTSTDTQYF.

This rearrangement joins TRBV7-2 to TRBJ2-7. CDR1 is SGHTA, CDR2 FQGNSA, per germline. The CDR3 covers 11 residues. The CDR3 sequence is CASSFRREQYF.